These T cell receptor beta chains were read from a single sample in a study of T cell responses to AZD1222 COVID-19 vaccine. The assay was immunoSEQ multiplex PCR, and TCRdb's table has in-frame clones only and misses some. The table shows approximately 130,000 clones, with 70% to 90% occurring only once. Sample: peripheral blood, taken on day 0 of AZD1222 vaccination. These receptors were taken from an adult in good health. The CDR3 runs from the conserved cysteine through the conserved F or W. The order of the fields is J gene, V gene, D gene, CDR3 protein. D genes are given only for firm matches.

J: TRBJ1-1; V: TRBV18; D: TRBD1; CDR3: CASSPSRTGSVEAFF
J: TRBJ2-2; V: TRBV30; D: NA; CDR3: CAWSISGELFF
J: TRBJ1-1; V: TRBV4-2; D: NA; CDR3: CASSPVNAPLNTEAFF
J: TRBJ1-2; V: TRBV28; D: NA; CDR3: CASSLSANYGYTF
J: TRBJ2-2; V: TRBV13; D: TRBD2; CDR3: CASSSLEGERGATGELFF
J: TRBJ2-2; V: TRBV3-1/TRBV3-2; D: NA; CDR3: CASSPLKTGELFF
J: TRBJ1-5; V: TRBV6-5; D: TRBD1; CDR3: CASSQGARSQPQHF
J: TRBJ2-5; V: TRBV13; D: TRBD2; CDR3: CASSPVVAGGSVSQETQYF
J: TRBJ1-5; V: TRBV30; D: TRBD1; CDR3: CAWSVLEGAQPQHF
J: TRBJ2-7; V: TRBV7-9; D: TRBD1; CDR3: CASSLVTGTGIREQYF
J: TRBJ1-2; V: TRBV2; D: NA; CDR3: CASSVAFGPGGGYTF
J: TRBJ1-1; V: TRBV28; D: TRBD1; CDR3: CASSAQGAVNTEAFF
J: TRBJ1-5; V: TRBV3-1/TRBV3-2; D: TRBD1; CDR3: CASSPGQNNQPQHF
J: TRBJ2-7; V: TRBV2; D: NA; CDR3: CASGKEGSSYEQYF
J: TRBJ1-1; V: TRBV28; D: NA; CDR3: CASSRRWGAFF
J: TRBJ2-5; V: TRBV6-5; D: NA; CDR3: CASRNRVGETQYF
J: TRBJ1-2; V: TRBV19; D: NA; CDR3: CASSSGVQAWSGYTF
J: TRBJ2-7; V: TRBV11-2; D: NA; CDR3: CASSSSGESGAQTYEQYF
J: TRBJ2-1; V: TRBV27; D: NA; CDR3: CASSRAGSSYNEQFF
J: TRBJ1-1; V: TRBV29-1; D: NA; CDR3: CSGSYEANTEAFF
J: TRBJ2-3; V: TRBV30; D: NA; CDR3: CAWSVREGDTQYF
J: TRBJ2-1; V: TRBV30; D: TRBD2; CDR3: CAWIGLAGVGEQFF
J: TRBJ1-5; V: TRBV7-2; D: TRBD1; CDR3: CASSFGRDRFQHF
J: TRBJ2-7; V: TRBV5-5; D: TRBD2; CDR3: CASSSSGGAIFYEQYF
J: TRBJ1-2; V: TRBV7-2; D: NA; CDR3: CASSLTTGNYGYTF
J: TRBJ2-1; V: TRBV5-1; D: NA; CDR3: CASSTIRTGDNEQFF
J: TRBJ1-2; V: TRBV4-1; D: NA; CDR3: CASSSPLWGANYGYTF
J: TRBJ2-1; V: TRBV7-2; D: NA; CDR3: CASSSGLSYNEQFF
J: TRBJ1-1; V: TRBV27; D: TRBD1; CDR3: CASLPGGNWMNTEAFF
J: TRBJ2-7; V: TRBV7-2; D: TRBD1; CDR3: CASSNRGASHEQYF
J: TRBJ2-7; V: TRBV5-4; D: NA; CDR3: CASSPQDPRSYEQYF